The 30 T cell receptor beta chains listed next were all sequenced from one sample in a study of vaccination and CD4 T cells after COVID-19. The antigens of these receptors remain unknown. Treatment specified: approximately 9-day PBMC culture with coronavirus spike peptide pools or control peptides (ViraFEST assay). The assay that was used to sequence DNA from cultured CD4+ T cells was the Oncomine TCR Beta short-read assay. In TCRdb, the PCR reads were re-called with MiXCR into one record per CDR3 protein. The data show about 19,000 distinct CDR3 sequences, about 60% seen once. The sequencing sample was made of CD4+ T cells from blood, cultured in vitro. The receptor source for this set is a human donor who had recovered from COVID-19.

The gene calls are TRBV7-2 and TRBJ2-7, with D maybe TRBD2 (6 bases). Germline V lookup: CDR1 SGHTA, CDR2 FQGNSA. The CDR3 is 15 residues long. V lost 3 bases, J lost 4 bases, and 16 bases lay in between. The CDR3 DNA sequence: TGTGCCAGCAGCTTTTCCCCCTTAGGGAGGTACGAGCAGTACTTC. Protein: CASSFSPLGRYEQYF. Full variable domain (outside the CDR3, taken from reference TRBV7-2 and TRBJ2-7): GAGVSQSPSNKVTEKGKDVELRCDPISGHTALYWYRQSLGQGLEFLIYFQGNSAPDKSGLPSDRFSAERTGGSVSTLTIQRTQQEDSAVYLCASSFSPLGRYEQYFGPGTRLTVT.

The chain combines TRBV11-1 with TRBJ2-2, with unresolved D. The germline gives CDR1 SGHAT, CDR2 FQDESV (reference sequence). The CDR3 has 15 residues. V lost 3 bases and J lost 3, with 11 bases in between. The CDR3: CASSLDGPDTGELFF. CDR3 DNA sequence: TGTGCCAGCAGCTTGGATGGGCCAGACACCGGGGAGCTGTTTTTT.

The chain recombines TRBV6-1 with TRBJ2-3; TRBD2 is a possible D gene (6 bases). The CDR3 runs to 14 residues. The germline V gene has CDR1 MNHNS and CDR2 SASEGT. V was shortened by 8 bases and J by 5 bases, with 17 bases between the two germline ends. The chain's CDR3 is CASGPWGERDTQYF. CDR3 in DNA: TGTGCCAGCGGCCCTTGGGGGGAGCGAGATACGCAGTATTTT.

This rearrangement joins TRBV5-4 to TRBJ1-4, with 7 bases that match TRBD1. The J segment lost 0 bases and the V segment lost 4 bases, leaving 9 bases of the junction unmatched. From germline, CDR1 is SGHNT and CDR2 YYREEE (reference sequence). The CDR3 extends over 17 amino acids. The CDR3 nucleotides read TGTGCCAGCAGCCGTGCCGAACAGGGGACAACTAATGAAAAACTGTTTTTT. It encodes CASSRAEQGTTNEKLFF.

The CDR3 coding sequence is TGTGCCAGCAGTTACGGGTCGGCGAATTCACCCCTCCACTTT. Protein sequence: CASSYGSANSPLHF. J is TRBJ1-6 and V is TRBV6-5; D call uncertain. The CDR3 consists of 14 residues. V was shortened by 2 bases and J by 7 bases, with 9 bases between the two germline ends. Germline CDR1 reads MNHEY; CDR2 reads SVGAGI.

The chain combines TRBV28 with TRBJ2-6, with D perhaps TRBD2 (5 bases). Germline loops: CDR1 MDHEN, CDR2 SYDVKM. This CDR3 region has 15 residues. V was cut by 1 base and J by 8 bases, with 12 bases left in between. The CDR3 reads CASSLLQRTSNVLTF. CDR3 in DNA: TGTGCCAGCAGTTTATTACAGCGGACGTCCAACGTCCTGACTTTC.

This rearrangement joins TRBV10-3 to TRBJ1-1; possible D gene TRBD1, 6 bases. CDR1 is ENHRY and CDR2 is SYGVKD in the germline V gene. Trimming stripped 7 bases from V and 4 bases from J, with 16 bases between. This CDR3 has 14 amino acids. The CDR3 is CAIKTDQGITEAFF. CDR3 sequence (DNA): TGTGCCATCAAAACTGACCAGGGGATCACTGAAGCTTTCTTT.

This clonotype was recorded a few times. V and J are TRBV2 and TRBJ2-5; 7 bases align to TRBD1. Losses at the gene ends were 5 bases for V and 5 bases for J; bases not matched to a gene: 8. CDR3 length: 14 amino acids. The germline V gene has CDR1 SNHLY and CDR2 FYNNEI. CDR3 DNA: TGTGCCAGCAGTTTACTCACAGGGGAGGAGACCCAGTACTTC. This gives the protein CASSLLTGEETQYF.

This clonotype occurred a few times. The V gene is TRBV20-1, the J gene TRBJ2-5; D is unresolved. Trimming stripped 0 bases from V and 2 bases from J, with 4 bases between. Germline CDR1 DFQATT, CDR2 SNEGSKA (reference sequence). This CDR3 spans 12 amino acids. CDR3 residues: CSAREKQETQYF. The DNA for the CDR3 is TGCAGTGCTAGAGAGAAACAAGAGACCCAGTACTTC.

The table lists this clonotype with a few counts. V usage is TRBV6-1 and J usage is TRBJ2-3, with 7 nucleotides matching TRBD2. After removal of 4 bases from V and 4 bases from J, the junction contained 8 bases not matched to a gene. Per germline, CDR1 MNHNS and CDR2 SASEGT. This CDR3 is built from 15 residues. The CDR3, as DNA: TGTGCCAGCAGTGGACGTGCGGGAGTGTCAGATACGCAGTATTTT. Protein: CASSGRAGVSDTQYF.

V and J are TRBV27 and TRBJ2-1; D gene uncertain. This CDR3 is built from 12 residues. CDR1 and CDR2 (germline): MNHEY, SMNVEV (reference sequence). V was trimmed by 4 bases and J by 11 bases, leaving 12 bases between them. This chain's CDR3 is CASSSPSSKQFF. In DNA form, the CDR3 reads TGTGCCAGCAGTTCCCCTAGTAGTAAGCAGTTCTTC.

This clonotype was detected only a few times. This chain uses TRBV6-2 or TRBV6-3 with TRBJ1-5; weak D call: TRBD1 (5 bases). This CDR3 comprises 19 residues. Germline V gene sequence: CDR1 MNHEY, CDR2 SVGEGT. V lost 2 bases to trimming and J lost 2 bases, with 22 bases between them. The CDR3 loop is CASSYNKAPTLGGNQPQHF. In nucleotides, the CDR3 is TGTGCCAGCAGTTACAACAAGGCCCCGACCCTGGGGGGCAATCAGCCCCAGCATTTT.

This sequence joins TRBV20-1 and TRBJ1-5, with 7 bases fitting TRBD1. This CDR3 comprises 17 residues. Germline assignment: CDR1 DFQATT and CDR2 SNEGSKA (reference sequence). V lost 0 bases, J lost 7 bases, and 15 bases stayed unmatched. This CDR3 reads CSARDMGGGGAGQPQHF. CDR3 coding DNA: TGCAGTGCTAGAGATATGGGAGGAGGGGGCGCGGGACAGCCCCAGCATTTT.

The chain combines TRBV20-1 with TRBJ2-3; a weak D match, TRBD2 (5 bases). Germline CDR1 and CDR2: DFQATT and SNEGSKA (reference sequence). The ends were cut back, 3 bases at V and 2 bases at J, with 21 bases in the middle. The CDR3 spans 17 residues. CDR3: CSARALRESKYTDTQYF. CDR3 sequence (DNA): TGCAGTGCTAGGGCTCTAAGGGAGTCGAAGTACACAGATACGCAGTATTTT.

The chain uses TRBV7-2 and TRBJ1-5; 9 nucleotides match TRBD1. J was trimmed by 5 bases and V by 5 bases; bases with no gene match: 7. CDR3 length: 15 amino acids. Germline CDR1 and CDR2: SGHTA and FQGNSA. CDR3 loop: CASSITGQGYQPQHF. The CDR3 DNA reads as TGTGCCAGCAGCATAACGGGACAGGGCTATCAGCCCCAGCATTTT. The variable domain in full, completed from reference TRBV7-2 and TRBJ1-5, reads GAGVSQSPSNKVTEKGKDVELRCDPISGHTALYWYRQSLGQGLEFLIYFQGNSAPDKSGLPSDRFSAERTGGSVSTLTIQRTQQEDSAVYLCASSITGQGYQPQHFGDGTRLSIL.

This clonotype has only one observation. The junction departs from the called germline gene at one end, perhaps through a read error. The chain is built from TRBV6-5 and TRBJ1-1, with 11 nucleotides matching TRBD1. The CDR3 extends over 17 amino acids. CDR1 MNHEY and CDR2 SVGAGI come from the germline V gene. CDR3 region: CTSSYSGQGVANTEAFF. The CDR3 DNA reads as TGTACCAGCAGTTACTCGGGACAGGGGGTTGCGAACACTGAAGCTTTCTTT.

This chain joins TRBV7-8 and TRBJ2-3; no firm D call. From germline, CDR1 is SGHVS and CDR2 FQNEAQ. V was clipped by 3 bases and J by 4 bases, with 8 bases between them. CDR3 length: 13 amino acids. CDR3 residues: CASSFVESDTQYF. In DNA, the CDR3 is TGTGCCAGCAGCTTCGTTGAGTCAGATACGCAGTATTTT.

This clonotype was seen more than once but under ten times. The rearrangement joins TRBV7-2 to TRBJ1-5; D not certain. V was shortened by 2 bases and J by 9 bases, with 14 bases between the two germline ends. Germline V gene data show CDR1 as SGHTA and CDR2 as FQGNSA. The CDR3 contains 14 residues. The CDR3 sequence: CASSLNRRFRPQHF. CDR3 bases: TGTGCCAGCAGCTTAAATCGGCGGTTTAGGCCCCAGCATTTT. Full variable domain (rest looked up from reference TRBV7-2 and TRBJ1-5): GAGVSQSPSNKVTEKGKDVELRCDPISGHTALYWYRQSLGQGLEFLIYFQGNSAPDKSGLPSDRFSAERTGGSVSTLTIQRTQQEDSAVYLCASSLNRRFRPQHFGDGTRLSIL.

The gene calls are TRBV20-1 and TRBJ2-7, with TRBD2 identical over 11 bases. The CDR3 is 16 amino acids. The V gene end was trimmed by 6 bases and the J gene end by 6 bases; junction bases not matched to a gene: 16. Germline V gene data show CDR1 as DFQATT and CDR2 as SNEGSKA (reference sequence). The CDR3 DNA sequence: TGCAGTGCCCGACCGGGACTAGCGGCGGAGTTGAGCGAGCAGTACTTC. Protein product: CSARPGLAAELSEQYF.

The chain uses TRBV6-2 or TRBV6-3 and TRBJ2-7, with D maybe TRBD1 (6 bases). The V end lost 7 bases, the J end lost 0 bases, and 13 bases lay between the germline ends. The CDR3 spans 14 residues. Germline values: CDR1 MNHEY, CDR2 SVGEGT. The CDR3 nucleotides read TGTGCCAGCACCACGGGGACAATCTCCTACGAGCAGTACTTC. It is translated as CASTTGTISYEQYF.

The chain has TRBV5-8 and TRBJ1-1; D uncertain. The germline V and J ends were trimmed by 1 base and 0 bases, with 7 bases remaining between them. Germline CDR1 reads SGHTS; CDR2 reads YDEGEE. CDR3 length: 14 amino acids. For the CDR3, the DNA is TGTGCCAGCAGCTTGTTACGGTTGAACACTGAAGCTTTCTTT. Amino acids: CASSLLRLNTEAFF.

This clonotype showed up just a few times. The rearrangement joins TRBV5-1 to TRBJ2-5; 10 nucleotides agree with TRBD2. There are 18 residues in the CDR3. The junction had 13 bases not matched to a gene; V was cut back by 2 bases and J by 3 bases. CDR1 is SGHRS and CDR2 is YFSETQ in the germline V gene. For the CDR3, the DNA is TGCGCCAGCAGCTTAAAGACTAGCGGGTTCATCGGGGAAGAGACCCAGTACTTC. It codes for CASSLKTSGFIGEETQYF. The full variable domain, its missing parts supplied by reference TRBV5-1 and TRBJ2-5, is KAGVTQTPRYLIKTRGQQVTLSCSPISGHRSVSWYQQTPGQGLQFLFEYFSETQRNKGNFPGRFSGRQFSNSRSEMNVSTLELGDSALYLCASSLKTSGFIGEETQYFGPGTRLLVL.

The chain joins TRBV5-1 to TRBJ2-5; tentative D call: TRBD2 (5 bases). V was shortened by 7 bases and J by 1 base, with 8 bases between the two germline ends. Germline values: CDR1 SGHRS, CDR2 YFSETQ. The length of the CDR3 is 12 residues. CDR3 amino acids: CASGRGQETQYF. DNA for the CDR3: TGCGCCAGCGGCCGGGGCCAAGAGACCCAGTACTTC.

The gene calls are TRBV12-5 and TRBJ1-6; 9 bases are shared with TRBD1. The length of the CDR3 is 14 residues. Germline-derived CDR1 and CDR2 are LGHNT and FRNRAP. The ends lost 7 bases at V and 7 bases at J; junction bases unmatched: 5. CDR3 in DNA: TGTGCTAGTGCGCGGGACAGGGAGAATTCACCCCTCCACTTT. Translation: CASARDRENSPLHF. The variable domain in full, with the rest retrieved from reference TRBV12-5 and TRBJ1-6, is DARVTQTPRHKVTEMGQEVTMRCQPILGHNTVFWYRQTMMQGLELLAYFRNRAPLDDSGMPKDRFSAEMPDATLATLKIQPSEPRDSAVYFCASARDRENSPLHFGNGTRLTVT.

The V gene is TRBV5-1, the J gene TRBJ1-1; D gene unclear. This CDR3 comprises 13 residues. The V end lost 4 bases, the J end lost 11 bases, and 18 bases lay between the germline ends. CDR1 is SGHRS and CDR2 is YFSETQ in the germline V gene. Written as DNA, the CDR3 is TGCGCCAGCAGCCCTGACATTGGGAGGAAGGCTTTCTTT. Translating it yields CASSPDIGRKAFF.

This clonotype has only a few counts. J is TRBJ2-5 and V is TRBV21-1; the DNA was not used to check the table's D call, TRBD1. TRBV21-1 has pseudogene status. The CDR3 is made up of 15 amino acids. This CDR3 is CASNLTGRREETQYF. The CDR3 DNA sequence: TGTGCCAGCAACTTGACGGGTCGCAGGGAGGAGACCCAGTACTTC.

By sample share, this clonotype is medium-sized (0.01 to 0.1%). In DNA form, the CDR3 reads TGTGCCACCAGCAGCGCCTCGGGGACAGGGTCTTCACCCCTCCACTTT. Translation gives CATSSASGTGSSPLHF. The chain combines TRBV15 with TRBJ1-6; 9 nucleotides line up with TRBD1. The CDR3 is 16 amino acids. Germline values: CDR1 LNHNV, CDR2 YYDKDF (reference sequence). Germline trimming cut 3 bases from V and 9 bases from J; bases unmatched to any gene: 9.

The chain recombines TRBV2 with TRBJ1-3; D remains unclear. The V end lost 0 bases, the J end lost 2 bases, and 8 bases lay between the germline ends. Germline CDR1 is SNHLY and CDR2 is FYNNEI. The CDR3 contains 15 residues. The CDR3 DNA reads TGTGCCAGCAGTGAAGCGGGTACAACTGGAAACACCATATATTTT. Translated: CASSEAGTTGNTIYF.

V usage is TRBV5-8 and J usage is TRBJ2-2; the D is unclear. The V and J ends lost 5 bases and 1 base respectively, with 15 bases between them. This CDR3 comprises 16 residues. From germline, CDR1 is SGHTS and CDR2 YDEGEE. The CDR3 nucleotides are TGTGCCAGCAGGTTGCCTCGGCCCTTGAACACCGGGGAGCTGTTTTTT. This encodes CASRLPRPLNTGELFF.

This clonotype showed up just a few times. The chain is built from TRBV20-1 and TRBJ1-1; D is unclear. The CDR3 is 11 amino acids. Germline lookup yields CDR1 DFQATT and CDR2 SNEGSKA (reference sequence). The V end was cut by 3 bases, the J end by 7 bases, with 9 bases between. CDR3 bases: TGCAGTGCTAGTCGACACCTTGAAGCTTTCTTT. This encodes CSASRHLEAFF.